The sequence of this T cell receptor beta chain was determined in a study of molecular identifiers for immune sequencing clone quantification. Isolation of naive CD8 T cells was achieved by sorting on a CD8+CD4-CCR7+CD45RA+ phenotype. Study-level points and caveats: Sizes of clones that are highly expanded could be underestimated (if identical TCR molecules share a barcode). Jurkat TCR RNA spiked in from one cell reportedly remained identifiable amid about a million naive cells.

The CDR3 length is 16 residues. Between the trimmed V and J ends, which lost 5 bases and 2 bases, there was a span of 16 bases. The germline gives CDR1 SEHNR, CDR2 FQNEAQ (reference sequence). This clonotype came up many times. Its cognate antigen is unknown. TCRdb fed the PCR reads into MiXCR, producing one record per CDR3 protein. The sample records around 65,000 distinct CDR3 sequences, less than 20% being singletons. Sequencing used naive CD8+ T cells from blood, with Jurkat cell RNA spiked in. Subset noted: FACS-sorted CD8+CD4-CCR7+CD45RA+ naive T cells. The J gene is TRBJ2-1, the V gene TRBV7-9; D is possibly TRBD2 (6 bases). The clonotype comes from a human donor in good health. Some libraries in this study had Jurkat cell RNA spiked in. CDR3 sequence: CASSPREGRTYNEQFF. CDR3 bases: TGTGCCAGCAGCCCCCGGGAAGGGAGGACCTACAATGAGCAGTTCTTC.